One sample yielded the 30 T cell receptor beta chains listed below, sequenced in a study of Ad26.COV2.S vaccination and SARS-CoV-2 variants. Profiling relied on immunoSEQ multiplex PCR, and the TCRdb table lists in-frame clones only, not all of them. The sample yields about 350,000 clones, approximately 81% seen once. The treatment: some 19 received Ad26.COV2.S at low or high dose, single or two shots; roughly 5 received placebo; per-sample allocation not given. Collection of samples fell on day 63 after the first vaccine or placebo injection. The sequencing used peripheral blood, collected in a trial of Ad26.COV2.S vaccine versus placebo. The receptor set was obtained from a person aged 18 to 59 who received the Ad26.COV2.S COVID-19 vaccine or a placebo.

V gene TRBV6-5 combines with J gene TRBJ1-3, with D tentatively TRBD1 (6 bases). V gave up 4 bases and J gave up 4 bases, with 14 bases separating them. CDR1 MNHEY and CDR2 SVGAGI come from the germline V gene. The CDR3 covers 15 residues. CDR3 DNA: TGTGCCAGCAGTTTGGGCAGGGGCTACGGAAACACCATATATTTT. Translating gives CASSLGRGYGNTIYF.

The chain uses TRBV11-3 and TRBJ2-1; the match to TRBD2 covers 11 bases. V shed 7 bases and J 4 bases; nucleotides not matched to a gene: 15. Looked up from germline, CDR1 is SGHNT and CDR2 is YENEEA. The CDR3 length is 18 residues. The DNA for the CDR3 is TGTGCCAGCATCACTAGCGGCCTAGCGGGAGGAGGGTACAATGAGCAGTTCTTC. It codes for CASITSGLAGGGYNEQFF. Full variable domain (outside the CDR3, taken from reference TRBV11-3 and TRBJ2-1): EAGVVQSPRYKIIEKKQPVAFWCNPISGHNTLYWYLQNLGQGPELLIRYENEEAVDDSQLPKDRFSAERLKGVDSTLKIQPAELGDSAVYLCASITSGLAGGGYNEQFFGPGTRLTVL.

The V and J genes are TRBV6-4 and TRBJ2-2; TRBD2 is a possible D gene (6 bases). Per germline, CDR1 MRHNA and CDR2 SNTAGT. V was trimmed by 1 base and J by 3 bases, leaving 12 bases between them. The CDR3 runs 16 residues. This CDR3 is CASSDLAREDTGELFF. Written as DNA, the CDR3 is TGTGCCAGCAGTGACTTGGCCAGGGAGGACACCGGGGAGCTGTTTTTT.

V gene TRBV13 combines with J gene TRBJ2-1, with TRBD2 as a possible D gene (6 bases). The CDR3 has 12 residues. The V end was cut by 4 bases, the J end by 10 bases, with 11 bases between. Germline assignment: CDR1 PRHDT and CDR2 FYEKMQ (reference sequence). CDR3 region: CASSSNSGEQFF. The CDR3 bases are TGTGCCAGCAGCTCCAATAGCGGAGAGCAGTTCTTC.

This clone was detected only once. This specimen includes other DNA sequences encoding the same CDR3. V is TRBV11-2 and J is TRBJ2-7, with D uncertain. The V gene's germline CDR1 is SGHAT and CDR2 FQNNGV. V was trimmed by 1 base and J by 1 base, leaving 5 bases between them. The CDR3 has 13 amino acids. In nucleotides, the CDR3 is TGTGCCAGCAGCTTAGCCGGATCCTACGAGCAGTACTTC. This gives the protein CASSLAGSYEQYF.

This clone was seen more than once but under ten times. The J gene is TRBJ1-2, the V gene TRBV6-1; a weak D match, TRBD1 (5 bases). The CDR3 spans 13 residues. Germline CDR1 reads MNHNS; CDR2 reads SASEGT. Trimming stripped 0 bases from V and 8 bases from J, with 10 bases between. The CDR3 protein is CASSEADIQGYTF. DNA for the CDR3: TGTGCCAGCAGTGAAGCGGACATTCAAGGCTACACCTTC.

The chain joins TRBV19 to TRBJ2-7; possibly TRBD1 for D (5 bases). Germline loops: CDR1 LNHDA, CDR2 SQIVND (reference sequence). The CDR3 sequence is 15 residues long. V was pared by 5 bases and J by 6 bases, with 20 bases between. The CDR3 DNA reads TGTGCCAGTAGTCCCAGGACAAATGGCCCATCCGAGCAGTACTTC. Protein: CASSPRTNGPSEQYF.

The chain is built from TRBV10-2 and TRBJ1-1, with D unresolved. Looked up from germline, CDR1 is WSHSY and CDR2 is SAAADI. Deletions cut 2 bases from V and 0 bases from J, with 7 bases between. CDR3 length: 14 residues. CDR3 in amino acids: CASSEPTVNTEAFF. CDR3 nucleotides: TGCGCCAGCAGTGAGCCAACAGTGAACACTGAAGCTTTCTTT.

This chain uses TRBV3-1 (or the pseudogene TRBV3-2) with TRBJ2-7; 9 bases fit TRBD2. Trimming took 4 bases from V and 0 from J; bases not matched to a gene: 7. Germline-derived CDR1 and CDR2 are LGHDT and YNNKEL (reference sequence). This CDR3 spans 16 amino acids. In DNA form, the CDR3 reads TGTGCCAGCAGCCCAGGGACTAGCCTGAACTCCTACGAGCAGTACTTC. Amino acids: CASSPGTSLNSYEQYF.

The V call is TRBV28, the J call TRBJ1-1; D remains unclear. Germline CDR1 is MDHEN and CDR2 is SYDVKM. The CDR3 length is 12 residues. Trimming removed 6 bases from V and 0 bases from J, with 5 bases in between. CDR3 residues: CASSHVNTEAFF. CDR3 DNA: TGTGCCAGCAGCCACGTGAACACTGAAGCTTTCTTT.

This sequence joins TRBV5-1 and TRBJ2-6; TRBD1 aligns across 10 bases. Germline V gene lookup returns CDR1 SGHRS and CDR2 YFSETQ. The CDR3 totals 18 residues. Losses at the gene ends were 4 bases for V and 2 bases for J; bases not matched to a gene: 9. The CDR3 here is CASSRGTGEGTGANVLTF. DNA of the CDR3: TGCGCCAGCAGCCGGGGGACAGGGGAGGGCACTGGGGCCAACGTCCTGACTTTC.

V is TRBV5-1 and J is TRBJ2-5, with 11 positions matching TRBD1. J gave up 4 bases and V 4 bases, and 9 bases lay outside the gene matches. Germline V gives CDR1 SGHRS, CDR2 YFSETQ. This CDR3 contains 16 residues. CDR3 sequence: CASSPAGTGGSETQYF. The CDR3 DNA is TGCGCCAGCAGCCCCGCCGGGACAGGGGGATCAGAGACCCAGTACTTC. Supplemented by reference TRBV5-1 and TRBJ2-5, the full variable domain reads KAGVTQTPRYLIKTRGQQVTLSCSPISGHRSVSWYQQTPGQGLQFLFEYFSETQRNKGNFPGRFSGRQFSNSRSEMNVSTLELGDSALYLCASSPAGTGGSETQYFGPGTRLLVL.

The table lists this clone with a few counts. The V gene is TRBV5-1, the J gene TRBJ1-5; D gene unclear. The V end lost 0 bases, the J end lost 3 bases, and 10 bases lay between the germline ends. The CDR3 spans 15 residues. Per germline, CDR1 SGHRS and CDR2 YFSETQ. In DNA, the CDR3 is TGCGCCAGCAGCTTGGCGGGGAATGACAATCAGCCCCAGCATTTT. Protein: CASSLAGNDNQPQHF.

The chain couples TRBV19 to TRBJ2-4; TRBD2 matches 11 bases. V lost 3 bases, J lost 3 bases, and 7 bases stayed unmatched. The CDR3 runs 17 residues. Germline lookup yields CDR1 LNHDA and CDR2 SQIVND (reference sequence). The CDR3 nucleotides read TGTGCCAGTAGTATTACTAGCGGGGGTTCCGTCAAAAACATTCAGTACTTC. Its translation: CASSITSGGSVKNIQYF.

This clone was counted between two and nine times. The V and J genes are TRBV5-1 and TRBJ2-7, with 7 nucleotides matching TRBD2. The junction had 4 bases not matched to a gene; V was cut back by 0 bases and J by 4 bases. This CDR3 has 14 amino acids. Looked up from germline, CDR1 is SGHRS and CDR2 is YFSETQ. CDR3 sequence reads: CASSLAGRIYEQYF. DNA for the CDR3: TGCGCCAGCAGCTTGGCCGGGAGGATATACGAGCAGTACTTC.

The chain combines TRBV5-4 with TRBJ1-1; perhaps TRBD1 as D (6 bases). V dropped 3 bases and J dropped 0 bases, with 12 bases sitting between them. Germline V gives CDR1 SGHNT, CDR2 YYREEE (reference sequence). The CDR3 loop spans 15 amino acids. The CDR3 loop reads CASSSGTSMNTEAFF. The CDR3 DNA reads as TGTGCCAGCAGCTCTGGGACATCGATGAACACTGAAGCTTTCTTT.

The chain couples TRBV11-2 to TRBJ1-1, with a weak D call TRBD1 (5 bases). Looked up from germline, CDR1 is SGHAT and CDR2 is FQNNGV. Trimming removed 1 base from V and 4 bases from J, with 10 bases in between. The CDR3 sequence is 14 residues long. The CDR3 DNA follows: TGTGCCAGCAGCTTAGCCTTGGGGCTCACTGAAGCTTTCTTT. The encoded protein is CASSLALGLTEAFF.

The chain couples TRBV7-2 to TRBJ2-1, with 12 positions matching TRBD2. The CDR3 contains 18 residues. The germline V gene has CDR1 SGHTA and CDR2 FQGNSA. V lost 5 bases and J lost 2; bases outside the gene matches: 10. CDR3 protein: CASSGPPSGRVTYNEQFF. In DNA form, the CDR3 reads TGTGCCAGCAGCGGACCCCCTAGCGGGAGGGTTACCTACAATGAGCAGTTCTTC.

V is TRBV29-1 and J is TRBJ2-1; 12 bases fit TRBD2. Trimming cost V 7 bases and J 3 bases; bases outside gene matches: 4. Germline CDR1 is SQVTM and CDR2 is ANQGSEA. The CDR3 sequence is 14 residues long. The CDR3, as DNA: TGCAGCGCCACGACTAGCGGGAGCTACAATGAGCAGTTCTTC. Protein: CSATTSGSYNEQFF.

This clone was recorded a few times. CDR3 DNA sequence: TGTGCCAGCAGAGCCAGCGGGACTGGGAACTACGAGCAGTACTTC. Translation gives CASRASGTGNYEQYF. The chain combines TRBV28 with TRBJ2-7; 7 nucleotides match TRBD2. CDR1 is MDHEN and CDR2 is SYDVKM in the germline V gene. The junction had 11 bases not matched to a gene; V was cut back by 6 bases and J by 3 bases. The CDR3 totals 15 residues.

The gene calls are TRBV7-2 and TRBJ2-3, with unresolved D. Germline V lookup: CDR1 SGHTA, CDR2 FQGNSA. CDR3 length: 12 residues. Trimming pared 2 bases from V and 6 bases from J, leaving 6 bases between. The CDR3 nucleotides are TGTGCCAGCAGCTTAAGGGTGGATACGCAGTATTTT. This codes for CASSLRVDTQYF.

The gene calls are TRBV7-9 and TRBJ1-1, with D possibly TRBD1 on 6 matching bases. V lost 2 bases and J lost 2, with 9 bases in between. CDR3 length: 14 residues. Germline lookup yields CDR1 SEHNR and CDR2 FQNEAQ (reference sequence). The chain's CDR3 is CASSLQGSNTEAFF. The CDR3 DNA reads as TGTGCCAGCAGCTTACAGGGGAGTAACACTGAAGCTTTCTTT. The entire variable domain, with the rest obtained from reference TRBV7-9 and TRBJ1-1, is as follows: DTGVSQNPRHKITKRGQNVTFRCDPISEHNRLYWYRQTLGQGPEFLTYFQNEAQLEKSRLLSDRFSAERPKGSFSTLEIQRTEQGDSAMYLCASSLQGSNTEAFFGQGTRLTVV.

The table lists this clone with many counts. The chain recombines TRBV9 with TRBJ1-3; D call uncertain. The CDR3 sequence is 17 residues long. Germline lookup yields CDR1 SGDLS and CDR2 YYNGEE. Trimming stripped 0 bases from V and 0 bases from J, with 13 bases between. The DNA of the CDR3 is TGTGCCAGCAGCGTAGCAGGCGGCTACCTCTCTGGAAACACCATATATTTT. It translates to CASSVAGGYLSGNTIYF.

DNA of the CDR3: TGCAGTGCTAGTTCCGGGACTAGGTCATACGAGCAGTACTTC. Its translation is CSASSGTRSYEQYF. The V and J genes are TRBV20-1 and TRBJ2-7, with 8 bases lining up with TRBD2. The CDR3 has 14 amino acids. V lost 3 bases, J lost 4 bases, and 8 bases stayed unmatched. Germline loops: CDR1 DFQATT, CDR2 SNEGSKA (reference sequence).

The rearrangement links TRBV21-1 to TRBJ2-7; TRBD2 was called by the table and not checked on the DNA. TRBV21-1 is recorded as a pseudogene. This CDR3 has 19 residues. CDR3 in amino acids: CASSPRPSTSGRTSYEQYF. The CDR3 nucleotides read TGTGCCAGCAGCCCTCGGCCTTCGACTAGCGGGAGGACCTCCTACGAGCAGTACTTC.

This clone is a singleton in its sample. The V and J genes are TRBV12-3 or TRBV12-4 and TRBJ2-1; 8 bases agree with TRBD2. The CDR3 loop spans 13 amino acids. Trimming at V came to 4 bases and at J to 10 bases, leaving 6 bases not matched to a gene. The CDR3 bases are TGTGCCAGCAGTTCGGGACTAGTGATCGAGCAGTTCTTC. Amino acids: CASSSGLVIEQFF.

The chain couples TRBV5-6 to TRBJ2-7, with 7 bases identical to TRBD1. V was clipped by 0 bases and J by 2 bases; unmatched bases: 2. The CDR3 sequence is 14 residues long. The germline V gene has CDR1 SGHDT and CDR2 YYEEEE. The CDR3 region is CASSLAGQTYEQYF. The CDR3 DNA is TGTGCCAGCAGCTTGGCGGGACAGACCTACGAGCAGTACTTC. The whole variable domain, filled in from reference TRBV5-6 and TRBJ2-7, reads DAGVTQSPTHLIKTRGQQVTLRCSPKSGHDTVSWYQQALGQGPQFIFQYYEEEERQRGNFPDRFSGHQFPNYSSELNVNALLLGDSALYLCASSLAGQTYEQYFGPGTRLTVT.

The sample holds a few counts of this clone. At one end the junction does not follow the germline gene, possibly because of a read error. The DNA of the CDR3 is TGTGCCAGCACTACTAGCGGGAGCTCCCACGAGCAGTACTTC. It specifies CASTTSGSSHEQYF. The J gene is TRBJ2-7, the V gene TRBV27, with TRBD2 matching 11 bases. CDR3 size: 14 residues. Per germline, CDR1 MNHEY and CDR2 SMNVEV (reference sequence).

The rearrangement joins TRBV19 to TRBJ2-7; 7 bases align to TRBD2. Trimming took 3 bases from V and 3 from J; bases not matched to a gene: 8. This CDR3 has 15 amino acids. The germline gives CDR1 LNHDA, CDR2 SQIVND (reference sequence). CDR3 bases: TGTGCCAGTAGTATGGGGCCTAGCGGACTCTACGAGCAGTACTTC. Its protein product is CASSMGPSGLYEQYF.

The chain carries TRBV7-9 and TRBJ2-7; 7 nucleotides agree with TRBD1. CDR1 and CDR2 (germline): SEHNR, FQNEAQ (reference sequence). CDR3 length equals 14 residues. With V trimmed by 5 bases and J by 9 bases, 13 bases remained unmatched. The CDR3 bases are TGTGCCAGCAGCCCTACAGGGGACGGAGTGAGGCAGTACTTC. Translated, it gives CASSPTGDGVRQYF.